This T cell receptor (beta chain) comes out of a study of blood T cell repertoires in COVID-19. On the study more broadly: Some COVID-19 samples were acute and others convalescent; all came from the United States, Italy and Spain. T cells, B-cell-depleted T cells, or PBMCs supplied cDNA or gDNA.

V lost 5 bases, J lost 5 bases, and 15 bases lay in between. In germline, CDR1 is MNHEY, CDR2 SVGAGI. This CDR3 contains 14 residues. Methods used by the authors: Amplified reference gene primers provided the basis for estimating nucleated cell counts. Repertoires were generated with immunoSEQ multiplex PCR, while TCRdb's copy carries only in-frame clones and drops some. The V and J calls and the clone size are those of that table, but D and trimming were determined from the DNA. Of some 320,000 clones in the sample, roughly 85% were seen once. The genes are TRBV6-5 and TRBJ2-5; maybe TRBD1 (6 bases). Material: peripheral blood. The TCR comes from a human donor in a cohort sampled during active COVID-19. This CDR3 is CASSSWDQGETQYF. The DNA for the CDR3 is TGTGCCAGCAGTAGTTGGGACCAGGGGGAGACCCAGTACTTC.